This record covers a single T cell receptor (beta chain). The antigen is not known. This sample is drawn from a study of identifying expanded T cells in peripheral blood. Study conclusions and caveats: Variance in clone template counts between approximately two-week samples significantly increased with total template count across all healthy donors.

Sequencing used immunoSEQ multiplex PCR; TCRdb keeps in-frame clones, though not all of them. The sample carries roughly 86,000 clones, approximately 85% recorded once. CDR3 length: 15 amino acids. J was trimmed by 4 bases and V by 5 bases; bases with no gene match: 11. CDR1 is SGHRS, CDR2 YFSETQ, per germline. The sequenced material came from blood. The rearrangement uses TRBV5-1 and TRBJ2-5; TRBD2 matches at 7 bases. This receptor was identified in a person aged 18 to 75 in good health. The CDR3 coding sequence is TGCGCCAGCAGGCCGGTGGGAGGGGTGGCAGAGACCCAGTACTTC. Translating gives CASRPVGGVAETQYF.